The present entry profiles one T cell receptor (beta chain) with its context. As yet, its antigen is unknown. The data belong to a study of T cells after yellow fever vaccination. Study results and limitations: Although most clonotypes did not, a small share appeared in both CD4 and CD8 compartments.

A process of 5'RACE template switching, which added a universal primer site and UMIs, was used to make TCR cDNA. Using its own MiXCR run on the 5' RACE reads, TCRdb lists one record per CDR3 protein. The sample includes around 320,000 distinct CDR3 sequences, roughly 9% seen only once; the top ten take 3% to 4%. The CDR3 consists of 11 residues. From germline, CDR1 is MNHEY and CDR2 SVGAGI. The V gene lost 8 bases and the J gene lost 8 bases, with 12 bases spanning the gap. V is TRBV6-5 and J is TRBJ1-2; no clear D gene. This material consisted of CD4+ T cells sorted from PBMCs, taken 5 days after the yellow fever booster vaccination. The clonotype was recovered from a man aged 18 to 30 who received the YFV17D yellow fever vaccine. The CDR3 sequence is CASLAEKGYTF. The CDR3 bases are TGTGCCAGCTTAGCTGAGAAGGGCTACACCTTC.